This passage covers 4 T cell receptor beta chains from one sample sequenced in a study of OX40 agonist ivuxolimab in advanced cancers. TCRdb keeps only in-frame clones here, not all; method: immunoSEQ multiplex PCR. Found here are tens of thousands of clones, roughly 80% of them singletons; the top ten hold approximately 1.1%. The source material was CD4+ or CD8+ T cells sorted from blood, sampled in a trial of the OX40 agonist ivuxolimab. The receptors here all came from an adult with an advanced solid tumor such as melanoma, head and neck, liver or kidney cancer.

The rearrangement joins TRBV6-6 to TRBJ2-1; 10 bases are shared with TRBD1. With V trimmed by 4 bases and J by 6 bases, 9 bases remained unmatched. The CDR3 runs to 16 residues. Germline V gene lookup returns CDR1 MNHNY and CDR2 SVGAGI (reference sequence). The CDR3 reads CASSSGTGVTINEQFF. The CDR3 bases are TGTGCCAGCAGTTCCGGGACAGGGGTGACCATCAATGAGCAGTTCTTC.

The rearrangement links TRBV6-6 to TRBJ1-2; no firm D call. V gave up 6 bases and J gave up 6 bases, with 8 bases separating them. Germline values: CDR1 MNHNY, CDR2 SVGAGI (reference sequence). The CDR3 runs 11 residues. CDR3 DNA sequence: TGTGCCAGCAGCTCCCGCCATGGCTACACCTTC. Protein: CASSSRHGYTF.

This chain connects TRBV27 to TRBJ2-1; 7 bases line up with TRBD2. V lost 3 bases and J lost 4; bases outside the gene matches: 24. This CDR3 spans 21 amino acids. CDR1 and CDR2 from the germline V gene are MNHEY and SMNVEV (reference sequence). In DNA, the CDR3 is TGTGCCAGCAGTTTCATCACCCTCAACCCGCGCCCGGGACTAACATACAATGAGCAGTTCTTC. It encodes CASSFITLNPRPGLTYNEQFF.

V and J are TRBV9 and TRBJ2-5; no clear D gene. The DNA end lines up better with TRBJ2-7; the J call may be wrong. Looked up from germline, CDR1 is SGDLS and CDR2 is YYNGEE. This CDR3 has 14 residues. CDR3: CASNPHEPSYEQYF. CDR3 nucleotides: TGTGCCAGCAACCCTCACGAACCCTCCTACGAGCAGTACTTC.